The clone carrying this TCR beta chain showed up just a few times. Its antigen is currently unknown. Germline values: CDR1 SGHRS, CDR2 YFSETQ. The V segment lost 4 bases and the J segment 5 bases; nucleotides outside the gene matches: 4. The CDR3 length is 14 residues. Participating donors were healthy, HIV-negative adults free of recent acute infections or vaccinations. The data derive from a study of shared clonotypes between healthy human individuals. Study-wide background: Each donor had three CD4 naive, three CD4 memory, two CD8 naive and one CD8 memory plate.

The input for sorted-subset replicate PCRs was about 200 ng DNA, 25,000 to 35,000 T cell genomes. Sequencing was performed with immunoSEQ multiplex PCR; in TCRdb, only in-frame clones are kept and a portion is missing. Here the sample spans approximately 1,000,000 clones, roughly 74% being singletons. Study-wide findings and caveats: The four-donor shared clonotypes exceeded non-shared clonotypes in generation probability, with non-shared ones scoring lower.

The clonotype was recovered from a man between 18 and 35 years old in good health. Some clones in this sample may be carry-over from other donors' samples. Sequenced sample: memory CD4+ T cells from PBMCs. Regarding subset: CD45RA-negative fraction. The gene calls are TRBV5-1 and TRBJ1-4; 8 bases map to TRBD1. The CDR3 DNA sequence: TGCGCCAGCAGCACCGGGACAGGCAATGAAAAACTGTTTTTT. The encoded protein is CASSTGTGNEKLFF.